A few counts support the clone carrying this TCR beta chain. These data originate in a study of blood T cell repertoires in COVID-19. Whole-study context: Spain, Italy and the United States supplied samples that represented acute and convalescent COVID-19. Sources were T cells, B-cell-depleted T cells, or PBMCs; the material itself was cDNA or gDNA.

Original data processing: Amplification of reference gene primers provided the estimated nucleated cell counts. Produced via immunoSEQ multiplex PCR; TCRdb's table is partial and in-frame only. The V and J calls and the clone size are those of that table, but D and trimming were determined from the DNA. The sample has 250,000 or so clones, more than 75% seen once. The clonotype originates from a man older than 75 with acute or convalescent COVID-19. Sequences were obtained from peripheral blood.

CDR3 protein: CASRHRDRGDGYTF. Written as DNA, the CDR3 is TGTGCCAGCAGACACCGGGACAGGGGTGATGGCTACACCTTC. The J gene is TRBJ1-2, the V gene TRBV6-5, with TRBD1 identical over 10 bases. With 6 bases clipped from V and 6 bases from J, the junction kept 7 bases outside the gene matches. Looked up from germline, CDR1 is MNHEY and CDR2 is SVGAGI. This CDR3 contains 14 residues.